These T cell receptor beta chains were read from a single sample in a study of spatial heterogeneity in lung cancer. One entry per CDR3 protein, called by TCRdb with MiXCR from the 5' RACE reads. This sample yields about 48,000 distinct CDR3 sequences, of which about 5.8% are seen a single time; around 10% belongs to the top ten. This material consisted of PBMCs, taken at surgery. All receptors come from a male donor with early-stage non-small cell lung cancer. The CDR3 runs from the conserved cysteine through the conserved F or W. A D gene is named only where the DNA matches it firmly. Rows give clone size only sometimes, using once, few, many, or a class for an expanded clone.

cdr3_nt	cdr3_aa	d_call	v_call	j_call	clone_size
TGTGCCAGCAGCTTGCGGCTAGGGGTAGGCGAGCAGTACTTC	CASSLRLGVGEQYF	NA	TRBV5-5	TRBJ2-7	medium-sized
TGCAGTGCCTCGGCCCTGTTCGGTGACGAGCAGTACTTC	CSASALFGDEQYF	NA	TRBV20-1	TRBJ2-7	many
TGTGCCAGCAGTTTAGTCCCCGGACAGGGGTACGAGCAGTACTTC	CASSLVPGQGYEQYF	TRBD1	TRBV12-3/TRBV12-4	TRBJ2-7	NA
TGTGCCAGTACCGGGACAGCGGAGACCCAGTACTTC	CASTGTAETQYF	TRBD1	TRBV19	TRBJ2-5	many
TGTGCCAGCAGTAGGACAGGGGCGAACACCGGGGAGCTGTTTTTT	CASSRTGANTGELFF	TRBD1	TRBV6-2/TRBV6-3	TRBJ2-2	NA
TGTGCCAGCAGTTTTCGAGGCGGGATTAATGAAAAACTGTTTTTT	CASSFRGGINEKLFF	NA	TRBV28	TRBJ1-4	many
TGCAGCGTTGCAGCGTACGGGGAGCAGTTCTTC	CSVAAYGEQFF	NA	TRBV29-1	TRBJ2-1	many
TGTGCCAGTAGTTTGGGGCTGGCCCGCAGCTCACCCCTCCACTTT	CASSLGLARSSPLHF	NA	TRBV19	TRBJ1-6	many
TGTGCCAGCAGCGACCCCCTGGGCGGGAGAGATAATGAGCAGTTCTTC	CASSDPLGGRDNEQFF	TRBD2	TRBV7-3	TRBJ2-1	few
TGTGCCAGCAGTTTAAAAAGACAGGGGCGGACTGAAGCTTTCTTT	CASSLKRQGRTEAFF	TRBD1	TRBV27	TRBJ1-1	few
TGCGCCAGCAGCTTGTTTGGGGGGGATGAAAAACTGTTTTTT	CASSLFGGDEKLFF	NA	TRBV5-1	TRBJ1-4	many
TGTGCCAGCAGCGGATCGACAGGGCCGAACACCGGGGAGCTGTTTTTT	CASSGSTGPNTGELFF	TRBD1	TRBV11-3	TRBJ2-2	many
TGTGCCAGCGAGGGAGAACGGGATGAGCAGTTCTTC	CASEGERDEQFF	NA	TRBV6-6	TRBJ2-1	many
TGCGCCAGCAGCTTGGGGCAGGTGACCAACTACGAGCAGTACTTC	CASSLGQVTNYEQYF	NA	TRBV5-1	TRBJ2-7	NA
TGTGCCATCAGTGAGAGGGCAACCGGTGCTGGGGCCAACGTCCTGACTTTC	CAISERATGAGANVLTF	NA	TRBV10-3	TRBJ2-6	many
TGCGCCAGCAGCTCCACTTGGACTAGCGGGAGGCCGAAGAACACCGGGGAGCTGTTTTTT	CASSSTWTSGRPKNTGELFF	TRBD2	TRBV5-1	TRBJ2-2	medium-sized
TGTGCCATCAGTGAGTCAGGAGGCCGGGGCGAGCAGTACTTC	CAISESGGRGEQYF	NA	TRBV10-3	TRBJ2-7	many
TGTGCCAGTAGTATTGGGGCAGGGAACTATGGCTACACCTTC	CASSIGAGNYGYTF	NA	TRBV19	TRBJ1-2	many
TGTGCCAGTAGTATCCATAAATACGGGGACAGGATGTCCTACGAGCAGTACTTC	CASSIHKYGDRMSYEQYF	TRBD1	TRBV19	TRBJ2-7	many
TGCAGCGTTGAAGAGGCGGTTTTAGATACGCAGTATTTT	CSVEEAVLDTQYF	NA	TRBV29-1	TRBJ2-3	many